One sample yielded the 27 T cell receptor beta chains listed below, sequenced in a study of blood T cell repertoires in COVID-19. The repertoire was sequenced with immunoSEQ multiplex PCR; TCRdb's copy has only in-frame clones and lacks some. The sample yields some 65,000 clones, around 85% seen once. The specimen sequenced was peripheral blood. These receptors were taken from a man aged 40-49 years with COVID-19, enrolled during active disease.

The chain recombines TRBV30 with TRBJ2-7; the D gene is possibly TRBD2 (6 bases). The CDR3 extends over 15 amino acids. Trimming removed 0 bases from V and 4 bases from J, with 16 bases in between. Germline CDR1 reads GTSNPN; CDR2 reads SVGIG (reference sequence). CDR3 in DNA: TGTGCCTGGAGTGTTGGGCGGGGACCGATGTACGAGCAGTACTTC. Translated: CAWSVGRGPMYEQYF.

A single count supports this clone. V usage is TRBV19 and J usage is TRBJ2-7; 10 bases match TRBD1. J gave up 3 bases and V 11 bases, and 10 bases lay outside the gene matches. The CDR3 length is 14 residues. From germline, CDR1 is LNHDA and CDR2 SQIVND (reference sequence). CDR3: CAVRDRGSYYEQYF. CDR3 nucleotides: TGTGCCGTGAGGGACAGGGGCTCATACTACGAGCAGTACTTC.

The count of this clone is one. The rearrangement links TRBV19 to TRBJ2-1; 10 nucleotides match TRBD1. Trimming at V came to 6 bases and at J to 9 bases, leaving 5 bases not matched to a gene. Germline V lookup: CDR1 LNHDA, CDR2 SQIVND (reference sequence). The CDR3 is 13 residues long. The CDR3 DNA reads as TGTGCCAGTAGCCCCGGGACAGGGGCTGAGCAGTTCTTC. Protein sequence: CASSPGTGAEQFF.

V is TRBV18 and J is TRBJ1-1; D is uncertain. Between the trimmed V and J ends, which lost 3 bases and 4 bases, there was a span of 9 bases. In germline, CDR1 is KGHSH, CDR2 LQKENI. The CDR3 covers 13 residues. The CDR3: CASSPEASTEAFF. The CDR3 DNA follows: TGTGCCAGCTCACCTGAGGCCAGCACTGAAGCTTTCTTT.

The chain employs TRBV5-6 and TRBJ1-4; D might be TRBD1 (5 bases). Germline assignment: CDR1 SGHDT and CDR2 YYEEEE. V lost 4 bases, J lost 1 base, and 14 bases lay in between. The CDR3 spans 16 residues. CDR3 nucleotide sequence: TGTGCCAGCAGCCCCCGGGGGGGTGTAACTAATGAAAAACTGTTTTTT. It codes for CASSPRGGVTNEKLFF.

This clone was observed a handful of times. The CDR3 bases are TGTGCCAGCAGCTCGGGACAAAACGAGCAGTACTTC. Translating gives CASSSGQNEQYF. The genes are TRBV7-9 and TRBJ2-7; TRBD1 might be the D (6 bases). V was shortened by 4 bases and J by 5 bases, with 9 bases between the two germline ends. The CDR3 has 12 residues. Per germline, CDR1 SEHNR and CDR2 FQNEAQ (reference sequence).

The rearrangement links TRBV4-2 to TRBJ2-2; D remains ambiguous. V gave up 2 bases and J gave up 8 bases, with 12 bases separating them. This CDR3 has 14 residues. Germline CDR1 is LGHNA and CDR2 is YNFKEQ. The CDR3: CASSQFAAEGELFF. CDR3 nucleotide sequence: TGTGCCAGCAGCCAATTTGCTGCGGAAGGGGAGCTGTTTTTT.

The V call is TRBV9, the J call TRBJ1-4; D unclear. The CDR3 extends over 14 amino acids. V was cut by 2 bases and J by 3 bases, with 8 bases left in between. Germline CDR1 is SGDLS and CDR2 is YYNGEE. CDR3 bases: TGTGCCAGCAGCGTCAGGTTTGCTAATGAAAAACTGTTTTTT. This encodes CASSVRFANEKLFF. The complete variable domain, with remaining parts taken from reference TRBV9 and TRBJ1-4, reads DSGVTQTPKHLITATGQRVTLRCSPRSGDLSVYWYQQSLDQGLQFLIQYYNGEERAKGNILERFSAQQFPDLHSELNLSSLELGDSALYFCASSVRFANEKLFFGSGTQLSVL.

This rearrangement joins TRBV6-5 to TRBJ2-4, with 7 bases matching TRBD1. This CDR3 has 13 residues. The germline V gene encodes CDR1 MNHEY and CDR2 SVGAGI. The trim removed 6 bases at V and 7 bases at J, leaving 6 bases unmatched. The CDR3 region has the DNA TGTGCCAGCAGCGAGACAGGGTTGAACATTCAGTACTTC. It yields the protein CASSETGLNIQYF.

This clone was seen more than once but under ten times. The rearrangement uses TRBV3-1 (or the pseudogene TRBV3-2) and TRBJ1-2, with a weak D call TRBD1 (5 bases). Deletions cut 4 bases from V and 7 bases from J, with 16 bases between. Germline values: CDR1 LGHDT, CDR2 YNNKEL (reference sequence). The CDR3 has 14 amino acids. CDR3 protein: CASSPSGTGLGYTF. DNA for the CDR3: TGTGCCAGCAGCCCATCCGGGACGGGACTTGGCTACACCTTC.

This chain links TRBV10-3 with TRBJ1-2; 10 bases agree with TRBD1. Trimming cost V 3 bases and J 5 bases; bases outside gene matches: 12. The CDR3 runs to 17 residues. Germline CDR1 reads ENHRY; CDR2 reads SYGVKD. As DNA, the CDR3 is TGTGCCATCAGTGACCCTCGTCGGGGGACAGGGGCTTATGGCTACACCTTC. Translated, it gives CAISDPRRGTGAYGYTF.

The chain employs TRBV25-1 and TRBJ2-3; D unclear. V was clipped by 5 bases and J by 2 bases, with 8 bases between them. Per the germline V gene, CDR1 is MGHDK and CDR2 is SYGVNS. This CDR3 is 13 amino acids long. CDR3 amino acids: CASSNNPTDTQYF. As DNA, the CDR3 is TGTGCCAGCAGTAATAATCCCACAGATACGCAGTATTTT.

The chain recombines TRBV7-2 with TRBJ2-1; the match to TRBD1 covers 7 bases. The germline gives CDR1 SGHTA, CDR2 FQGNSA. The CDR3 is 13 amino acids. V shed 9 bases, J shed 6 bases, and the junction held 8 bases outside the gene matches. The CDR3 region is CARRKTGINEQFF. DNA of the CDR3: TGTGCCAGGAGGAAGACAGGGATCAATGAGCAGTTCTTC.

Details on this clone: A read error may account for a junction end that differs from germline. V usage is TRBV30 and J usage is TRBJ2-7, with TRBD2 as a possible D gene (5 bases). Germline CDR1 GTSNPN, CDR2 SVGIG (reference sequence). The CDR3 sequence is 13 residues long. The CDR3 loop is CAWSRGASNEQYF. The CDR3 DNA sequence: TGTGCCTGGAGTCGGGGAGCCTCCAACGAGCAGTACTTC.

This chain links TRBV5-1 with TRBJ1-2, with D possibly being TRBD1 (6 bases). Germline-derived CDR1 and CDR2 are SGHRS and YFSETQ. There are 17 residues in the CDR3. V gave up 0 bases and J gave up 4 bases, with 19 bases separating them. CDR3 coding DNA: TGCGCCAGCAGCTTGGCCGATTGGACAGAGATGGGCTATGGCTACACCTTC. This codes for CASSLADWTEMGYGYTF.

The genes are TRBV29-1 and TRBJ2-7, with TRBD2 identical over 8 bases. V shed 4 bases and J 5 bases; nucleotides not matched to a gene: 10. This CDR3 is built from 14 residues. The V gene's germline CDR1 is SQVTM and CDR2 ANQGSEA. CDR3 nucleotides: TGCAGCGTTGGGATTACCTTCGGGGGGGACGAGCAGTACTTC. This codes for CSVGITFGGDEQYF.

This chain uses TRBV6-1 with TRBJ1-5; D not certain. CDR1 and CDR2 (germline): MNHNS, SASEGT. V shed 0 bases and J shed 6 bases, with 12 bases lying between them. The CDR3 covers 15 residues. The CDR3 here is CASSEAVTFAQPQHF. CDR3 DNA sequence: TGTGCCAGCAGTGAAGCGGTAACTTTCGCTCAGCCCCAGCATTTT.

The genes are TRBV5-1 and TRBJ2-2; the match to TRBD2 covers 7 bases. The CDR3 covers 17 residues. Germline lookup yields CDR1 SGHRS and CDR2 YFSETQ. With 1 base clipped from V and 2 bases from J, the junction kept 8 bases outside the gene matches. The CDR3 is CASSLSGGSLNTGELFF. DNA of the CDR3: TGCGCCAGCAGCTTGTCCGGGGGGTCTCTAAACACCGGGGAGCTGTTTTTT.

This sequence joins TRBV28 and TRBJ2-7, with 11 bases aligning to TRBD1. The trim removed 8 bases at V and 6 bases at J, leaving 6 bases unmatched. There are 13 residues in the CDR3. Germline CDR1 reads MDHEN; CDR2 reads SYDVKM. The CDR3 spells CASYGQGAGEQYF. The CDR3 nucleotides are TGTGCCAGCTATGGACAGGGGGCAGGCGAGCAGTACTTC.

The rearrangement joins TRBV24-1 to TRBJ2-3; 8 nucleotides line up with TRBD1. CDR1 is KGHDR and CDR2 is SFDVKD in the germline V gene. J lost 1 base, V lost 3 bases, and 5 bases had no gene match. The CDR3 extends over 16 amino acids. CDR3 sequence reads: CATSDPLTGGTDTQYF. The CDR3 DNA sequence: TGTGCCACCAGTGATCCTTTGACAGGGGGCACAGATACGCAGTATTTT.

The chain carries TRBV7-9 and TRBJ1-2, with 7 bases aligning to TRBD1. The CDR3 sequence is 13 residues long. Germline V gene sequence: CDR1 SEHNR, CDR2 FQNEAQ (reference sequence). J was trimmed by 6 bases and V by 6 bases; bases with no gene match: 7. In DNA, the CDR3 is TGTGCCAGCAGGCCAAATACAGGGGATGGCTACACCTTC. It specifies CASRPNTGDGYTF.

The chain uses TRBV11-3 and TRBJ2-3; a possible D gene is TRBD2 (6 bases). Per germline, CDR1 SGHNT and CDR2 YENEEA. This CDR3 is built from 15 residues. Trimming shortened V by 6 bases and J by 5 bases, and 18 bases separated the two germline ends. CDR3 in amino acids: CASSQEVGGVDTQYF. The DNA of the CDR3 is TGTGCCAGCAGTCAGGAGGTCGGGGGAGTAGATACGCAGTATTTT.

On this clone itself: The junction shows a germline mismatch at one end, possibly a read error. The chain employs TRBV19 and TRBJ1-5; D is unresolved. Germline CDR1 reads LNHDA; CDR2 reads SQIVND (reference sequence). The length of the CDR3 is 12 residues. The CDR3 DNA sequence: TGTGCCAGCTGGACTGAGGATCAACCCCAGCATTTT. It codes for CASWTEDQPQHF.

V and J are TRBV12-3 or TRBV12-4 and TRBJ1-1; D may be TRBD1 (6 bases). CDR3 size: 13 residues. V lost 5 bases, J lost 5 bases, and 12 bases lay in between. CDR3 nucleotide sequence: TGTGCCAGCAGTCAAAACAGGGCAACTGAAGCTTTCTTT. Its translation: CASSQNRATEAFF.

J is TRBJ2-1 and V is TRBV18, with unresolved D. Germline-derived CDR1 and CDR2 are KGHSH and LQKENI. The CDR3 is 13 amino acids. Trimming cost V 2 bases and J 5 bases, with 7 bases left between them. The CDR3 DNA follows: TGTGCCAGCTCACCAGGAACAGACAATGAGCAGTTCTTC. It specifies CASSPGTDNEQFF.

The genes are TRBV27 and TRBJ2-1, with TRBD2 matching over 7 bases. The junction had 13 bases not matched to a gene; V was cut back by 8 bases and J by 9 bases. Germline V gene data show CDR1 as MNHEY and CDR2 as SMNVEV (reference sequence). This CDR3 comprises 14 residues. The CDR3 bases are TGTGCCAGCGTTATAGCGGGCCCTCGGGGTGAGCAGTTCTTC. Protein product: CASVIAGPRGEQFF.

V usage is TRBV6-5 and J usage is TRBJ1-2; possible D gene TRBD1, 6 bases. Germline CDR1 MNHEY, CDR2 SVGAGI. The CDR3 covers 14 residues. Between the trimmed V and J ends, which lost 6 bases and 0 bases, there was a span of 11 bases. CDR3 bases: TGTGCCAGCAGCCGGGACACAGCTAACTATGGCTACACCTTC. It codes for CASSRDTANYGYTF.